The next 27 T cell receptor beta chains were all read from a single sample in a study of blood T cell repertoires in COVID-19. Here immunoSEQ multiplex PCR was the method, and the copy in TCRdb shows in-frame clones only, minus some. This sample has roughly 350,000 clones, with roughly 86% found just once. The sample was peripheral blood. The source is a woman in her thirties with COVID-19, enrolled during active disease.

This chain joins TRBV9 and TRBJ2-1; 14 bases are a match to TRBD2. The CDR3 sequence is 15 residues long. Germline CDR1 and CDR2: SGDLS and YYNGEE. Losses at the gene ends were 0 bases for V and 7 bases for J; bases not matched to a gene: 0. CDR3 in amino acids: CASSVGTSGRNEQFF. In nucleotides, the CDR3 is TGTGCCAGCAGCGTAGGGACTAGCGGGAGGAATGAGCAGTTCTTC.

V gene TRBV29-1 combines with J gene TRBJ2-5; D might be TRBD1 (5 bases). This CDR3 comprises 13 residues. The germline gives CDR1 SQVTM, CDR2 ANQGSEA. Trimming left V 7 bases short and J 5 bases short, with 17 bases between. The CDR3 DNA sequence: TGCAGCGCGAGCCCCACCAGGGCGGAGACCCAGTACTTC. Its protein product is CSASPTRAETQYF.

On this clone: The same CDR3 is also encoded by other DNA sequences in this sample. The rearrangement uses TRBV19 and TRBJ2-1, with D perhaps matching TRBD2 (6 bases). Trimming removed 4 bases from V and 1 base from J, with 11 bases in between. The CDR3 loop spans 15 amino acids. Germline V gene sequence: CDR1 LNHDA, CDR2 SQIVND (reference sequence). The CDR3 here is CASSSSGSSYNEQFF. The CDR3 nucleotides read TGTGCCAGTAGTAGCAGCGGGTCTTCCTACAATGAGCAGTTCTTC. Based on the CDR3 plus reference TRBV19 and TRBJ2-1, the full variable domain is DGGITQSPKYLFRKEGQNVTLSCEQNLNHDAMYWYRQDPGQGLRLIYYSQIVNDFQKGDIAEGYSVSREKKESFPLTVTSAQKNPTAFYLCASSSSGSSYNEQFFGPGTRLTVL.

J is TRBJ1-4 and V is TRBV3-1 (or the pseudogene TRBV3-2), with D hard to call. The ends were cut back, 4 bases at V and 3 bases at J, with 18 bases in the middle. There are 17 residues in the CDR3. Germline-derived CDR1 and CDR2 are LGHDT and YNNKEL (reference sequence). In nucleotides, the CDR3 is TGTGCCAGCAGCCGGAGAAGGCCCACTTCACCTAATGAAAAACTGTTTTTT. Encoded protein: CASSRRRPTSPNEKLFF.

The CDR3 sequence is CASSPRTSGGPTGELFF. For the CDR3, the DNA is TGTGCCAGCTCACCTAGGACTAGCGGGGGACCTACCGGGGAGCTGTTTTTT. The J gene is TRBJ2-2, the V gene TRBV18; 13 bases align to TRBD2. V lost 3 bases to trimming and J lost 5 bases; unmatched junction nucleotides: 6. This CDR3 comprises 17 residues. Germline loops: CDR1 KGHSH, CDR2 LQKENI.

Comment on this clone: At one end, the junction sequence differs from germline, possibly due to a read error. V is TRBV7-7 and J is TRBJ2-3; TRBD2 matches at 10 bases. Germline V lookup: CDR1 SSHAT, CDR2 FNYEAQ (reference sequence). The CDR3 extends over 16 amino acids. The CDR3 DNA sequence: TGTGCTAGCAGCGCCGGACTAGCGGATAGCACAGATACGCAGTATTTT. It codes for CASSAGLADSTDTQYF.

This rearrangement joins TRBV24-1 to TRBJ2-7, with 11 nucleotides matching TRBD1. Germline lookup yields CDR1 KGHDR and CDR2 SFDVKD. J was trimmed by 2 bases and V by 4 bases; bases with no gene match: 6. This CDR3 has 16 residues. The CDR3 reads CATSDPGQGGPYEQYF. DNA of the CDR3: TGTGCCACCAGTGACCCGGGACAGGGGGGCCCCTACGAGCAGTACTTC.

The rearrangement joins TRBV2 to TRBJ1-2; 10 positions match TRBD1. V trimming: 0 bases; J trimming: 4 bases; junction bases outside the gene matches: 2. CDR3 length: 15 residues. Germline V gives CDR1 SNHLY, CDR2 FYNNEI. The CDR3 is CASSEARDRGYGYTF. In DNA form, the CDR3 reads TGTGCCAGCAGTGAAGCGCGGGACAGGGGCTATGGCTACACCTTC.

The chain links TRBV19 to TRBJ2-4, with 14 bases that match TRBD2. V lost 5 bases to trimming and J lost 5 bases; unmatched junction nucleotides: 5. This CDR3 is built from 16 residues. Germline CDR1 is LNHDA and CDR2 is SQIVND (reference sequence). CDR3 DNA: TGTGCCAGTAGTCCTGGGACTAGCGGGAGTCAAAACATTCAGTACTTC. Encoded protein: CASSPGTSGSQNIQYF.

V gene TRBV24-1 combines with J gene TRBJ1-2; 9 bases are a match to TRBD1. Trimming at V came to 9 bases and at J to 4 bases, leaving 11 bases not matched to a gene. There are 15 residues in the CDR3. Germline V lookup: CDR1 KGHDR, CDR2 SFDVKD. The CDR3 region is CATSPGTGSPYGYTF. CDR3 nucleotide sequence: TGTGCCACCTCCCCCGGGACAGGGTCCCCCTATGGCTACACCTTC.

CDR3 in amino acids: CSEKGGPDTQYF. CDR3 in DNA: TGCAGCGAAAAAGGGGGTCCAGATACGCAGTATTTT. The chain carries TRBV29-1 and TRBJ2-3, with D possibly being TRBD1 (6 bases). Germline CDR1 is SQVTM and CDR2 is ANQGSEA. V lost 7 bases, J lost 4 bases, and 12 bases lay in between. The CDR3 consists of 12 residues.

CDR3 sequence: CASSQDWSSYNEQFF. The CDR3 region has the DNA TGCGCCAGCAGCCAGGACTGGAGCTCCTACAATGAGCAGTTCTTC. The chain carries TRBV4-1 and TRBJ2-1; TRBD2 is a possible D gene (5 bases). Germline loops: CDR1 MGHRA, CDR2 YSYEKL. The V end lost 3 bases, the J end lost 0 bases, and 9 bases lay between the germline ends. The CDR3 consists of 15 residues.

The CDR3 bases are TGTGCCAGCAGTTACTCGACAGGCGTACCCAATGAGCAGTTCTTC. Translation: CASSYSTGVPNEQFF. The rearrangement joins TRBV6-6 to TRBJ2-1, with a possible D match to TRBD1 (6 bases). The CDR3 is 15 residues long. V was pared by 0 bases and J by 6 bases, with 12 bases between. The germline CDR1 and CDR2 sequences are MNHNY and SVGAGI (reference sequence).

Remarks on this clone: The same CDR3 is also encoded by other DNA sequences in this sample. V and J are TRBV27 and TRBJ2-7, with TRBD1 as a possible D gene (6 bases). The ends were cut back, 5 bases at V and 1 base at J, with 12 bases in the middle. CDR3 size: 14 residues. CDR1 is MNHEY, CDR2 SMNVEV, per germline (reference sequence). The CDR3 DNA follows: TGTGCCAGCAGTCCCCAGGGGTTGTCCTACGAGCAGTACTTC. Its translation: CASSPQGLSYEQYF.

Concerning this clone: This CDR3 is also generated by other DNA sequences in the sample. The chain is built from TRBV9 and TRBJ2-7; D not certain. Germline CDR1 SGDLS, CDR2 YYNGEE. The CDR3 covers 14 residues. Trimming stripped 0 bases from V and 3 bases from J, with 10 bases between. The CDR3 loop reads CASSVAGTSYEQYF. In DNA form, the CDR3 reads TGTGCCAGCAGCGTAGCTGGCACCAGCTACGAGCAGTACTTC.

V usage is TRBV19 and J usage is TRBJ2-7, with D perhaps matching TRBD1 (6 bases). The CDR3 is 13 residues long. V shed 4 bases and J shed 4 bases, with 11 bases lying between them. Germline CDR1 reads LNHDA; CDR2 reads SQIVND (reference sequence). CDR3 nucleotides: TGTGCCAGTAGTAGACAGGTTAATTACGAGCAGTACTTC. It translates to CASSRQVNYEQYF.

The chain combines TRBV28 with TRBJ1-5; D is undetermined. With 3 bases removed from V and 7 bases from J, the gap between germline ends came to 13 bases. CDR3 size: 14 residues. Germline V CDR1 and CDR2: MDHEN, SYDVKM. The CDR3 DNA sequence: TGTGCCAGCAGTTTTTGGCAGGCCACCCAGCCCCAGCATTTT. Its translation: CASSFWQATQPQHF.

The chain carries TRBV7-9 and TRBJ2-7, with 7 bases fitting TRBD2. This CDR3 contains 19 residues. CDR1 and CDR2 from the germline V gene are SEHNR and FQNEAQ (reference sequence). The trim removed 1 base at V and 2 bases at J, leaving 17 bases unmatched. CDR3 in amino acids: CASSLVGRAEGTSPYEQYF. The CDR3 DNA is TGTGCCAGCAGCTTAGTAGGGAGGGCCGAAGGGACTTCCCCCTACGAGCAGTACTTC.

This clone has only one observation. V is TRBV7-9 and J is TRBJ2-2, with D hard to call. The V gene's germline CDR1 is SEHNR and CDR2 FQNEAQ (reference sequence). This CDR3 spans 13 amino acids. Deletions cut 5 bases from V and 1 base from J, with 5 bases between. CDR3 protein: CASSEMNTGELFF. CDR3 nucleotide sequence: TGTGCCAGCAGCGAGATGAACACCGGGGAGCTGTTTTTT. Complete variable domain (other parts from reference TRBV7-9 and TRBJ2-2): DTGVSQNPRHKITKRGQNVTFRCDPISEHNRLYWYRQTLGQGPEFLTYFQNEAQLEKSRLLSDRFSAERPKGSFSTLEIQRTEQGDSAMYLCASSEMNTGELFFGEGSRLTVL.

As for this clone: The junction differs from germline at one of its ends, possibly a read error. The V and J genes are TRBV6-4 and TRBJ2-5; possibly TRBD1 for D (6 bases). CDR1 and CDR2 (germline): MRHNA, SNTAGT. CDR3 length: 10 residues. The CDR3 coding sequence is TGTGCCAGCACCACGGGACAATTACACTTC. It yields the protein CASTTGQLHF.

This chain links TRBV28 with TRBJ1-5, with 9 bases matching TRBD1. Trimming removed 5 bases from V and 2 bases from J; junction bases left unmatched: 13. The CDR3 covers 18 residues. The V gene's germline CDR1 is MDHEN and CDR2 SYDVKM. In DNA, the CDR3 is TGTGCCAGCAGTACTTCATGGGGACAGGGAGCAGGCAATCAGCCCCAGCATTTT. Translated: CASSTSWGQGAGNQPQHF.

The chain joins TRBV19 to TRBJ2-3; 10 nucleotides agree with TRBD2. J was trimmed by 4 bases and V by 6 bases; bases with no gene match: 7. The germline V gene encodes CDR1 LNHDA and CDR2 SQIVND (reference sequence). The CDR3 has 15 residues. The CDR3 sequence is CASSRAGGGPDTQYF. The CDR3 DNA reads as TGTGCCAGTAGCCGAGCGGGGGGGGGTCCAGATACGCAGTATTTT.

The chain recombines TRBV19 with TRBJ2-7; no firm D call. Germline V gives CDR1 LNHDA, CDR2 SQIVND (reference sequence). The length of the CDR3 is 15 residues. The V end was cut by 2 bases, the J end by 2 bases, with 13 bases between. CDR3 DNA: TGTGCCAGTAGTATAACTCGGCAGGTAACCTACGAGCAGTACTTC. Its translation is CASSITRQVTYEQYF.

The chain employs TRBV27 and TRBJ1-1; tentatively, D is TRBD1 (6 bases). The CDR3 covers 13 residues. CDR1 is MNHEY and CDR2 is SMNVEV in the germline V gene (reference sequence). Trimming took off 2 bases at V and 9 bases at J, with 13 bases between the two ends. The CDR3 is CASSLKRGGKAFF. Here the CDR3 DNA reads TGTGCCAGCAGTTTAAAGAGGGGGGGAAAAGCTTTCTTT.

The chain links TRBV12-3 or TRBV12-4 to TRBJ1-5, with D uncertain. The CDR3 consists of 12 residues. V was cut by 5 bases and J by 9 bases, with 11 bases left in between. CDR3 sequence: CASSPGGRPQHF. The CDR3 DNA is TGTGCCAGCAGTCCCGGCGGGAGGCCCCAGCATTTT.

This clone has a handful of counts. This rearrangement joins TRBV11-2 to TRBJ1-1; TRBD1 might be the D (6 bases). Per germline, CDR1 SGHAT and CDR2 FQNNGV. The CDR3 is 14 amino acids. Trimming pared 8 bases from V and 2 bases from J, leaving 15 bases between. This CDR3 is CASEYRDLNTEAFF. The DNA for the CDR3 is TGTGCCAGCGAGTACAGGGACCTTAACACTGAAGCTTTCTTT.

This chain uses TRBV10-1 with TRBJ2-2; 7 bases line up with TRBD2. The ends lost 4 bases at V and 4 bases at J; junction bases unmatched: 6. The germline gives CDR1 WNHNN, CDR2 SYGVQD (reference sequence). This CDR3 spans 15 amino acids. CDR3 coding DNA: TGCGCCAGCAGTGGGGGGGGGTCAGGCACCGGGGAGCTGTTTTTT. This codes for CASSGGGSGTGELFF.